This entry describes one T cell receptor (beta chain). This specimen comes from a study of blood T cell repertoires in COVID-19. The CDR3 has 14 amino acids. The germline V gene has CDR1 SGHTA and CDR2 FQGNSA. V gave up 5 bases and J gave up 7 bases; unmatched junction bases: 6. Sequencing was performed with immunoSEQ multiplex PCR; in TCRdb, only in-frame clones are kept and a portion is missing. This sample has about 260,000 clones, with 88% found just once. The source of this sequence is a woman aged 65 to 85 with COVID-19, enrolled during active disease. The specimen sequenced was peripheral blood. V is TRBV7-2 and J is TRBJ1-5; 9 bases agree with TRBD1. The CDR3 sequence is CASSPGQGRQPQHF. DNA for the CDR3: TGTGCCAGCAGCCCGGGACAGGGTCGGCAGCCCCAGCATTTT.